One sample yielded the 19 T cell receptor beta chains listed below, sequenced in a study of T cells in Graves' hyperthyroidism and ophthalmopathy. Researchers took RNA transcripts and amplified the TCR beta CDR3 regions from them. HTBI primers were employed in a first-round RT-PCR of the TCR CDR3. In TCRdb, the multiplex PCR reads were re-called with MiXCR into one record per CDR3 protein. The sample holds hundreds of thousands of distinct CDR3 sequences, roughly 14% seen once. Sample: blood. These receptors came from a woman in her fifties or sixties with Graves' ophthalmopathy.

CDR3 nucleotides: TGCAGTGCTAGACGGACAGGGGGCACTGAAGCTTTCTTT. This translates into CSARRTGGTEAFF. The chain combines TRBV20-1 with TRBJ1-1; 10 bases agree with TRBD1. J was trimmed by 4 bases and V by 2 bases; bases with no gene match: 1. CDR3 length equals 13 residues. Germline lookup yields CDR1 DFQATT and CDR2 SNEGSKA (reference sequence).

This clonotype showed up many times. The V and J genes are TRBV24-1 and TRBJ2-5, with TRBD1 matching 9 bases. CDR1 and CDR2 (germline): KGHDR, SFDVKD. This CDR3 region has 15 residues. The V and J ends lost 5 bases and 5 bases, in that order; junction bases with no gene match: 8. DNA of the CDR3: TGTGCCACCAGTGGAGTACAGGGGGCCGGCGAGACCCAGTACTTC. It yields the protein CATSGVQGAGETQYF.

The CDR3 loop is CSATRGPSNQPQHF. Here the CDR3 DNA reads TGCAGTGCCACCAGGGGGCCTAGCAATCAGCCCCAGCATTTT. The rearrangement joins TRBV20-1 to TRBJ1-5, with 8 bases identical to TRBD1. J was trimmed by 0 bases and V by 6 bases; bases with no gene match: 4. The germline V gene has CDR1 DFQATT and CDR2 SNEGSKA (reference sequence). CDR3 length: 14 residues.

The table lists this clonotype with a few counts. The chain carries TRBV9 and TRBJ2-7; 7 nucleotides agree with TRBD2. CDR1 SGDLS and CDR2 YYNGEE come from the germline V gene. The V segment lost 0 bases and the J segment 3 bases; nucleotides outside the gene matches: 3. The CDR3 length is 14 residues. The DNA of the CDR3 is TGTGCCAGCAGCGTAGCGGCTAGCGGCTACGAGCAGTACTTC. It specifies CASSVAASGYEQYF.

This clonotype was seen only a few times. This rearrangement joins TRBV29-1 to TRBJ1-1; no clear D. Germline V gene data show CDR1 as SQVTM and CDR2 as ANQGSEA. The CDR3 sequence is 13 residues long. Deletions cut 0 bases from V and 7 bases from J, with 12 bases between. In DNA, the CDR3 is TGCAGCGTTGAAGATATTTTGGGCAGTGAAGCTTTCTTT. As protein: CSVEDILGSEAFF.

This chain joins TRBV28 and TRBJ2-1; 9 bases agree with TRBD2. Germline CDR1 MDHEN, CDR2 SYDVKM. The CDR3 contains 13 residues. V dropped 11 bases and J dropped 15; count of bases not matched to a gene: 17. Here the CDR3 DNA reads TGTGCCTCAACGAGCCTTAGCGGGAGATCGCCGTTCTTC. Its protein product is CASTSLSGRSPFF.

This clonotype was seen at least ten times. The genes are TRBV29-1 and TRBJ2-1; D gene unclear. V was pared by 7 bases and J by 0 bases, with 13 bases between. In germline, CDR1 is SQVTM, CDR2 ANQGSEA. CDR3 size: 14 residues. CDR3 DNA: TGCAGCGCCATGGACCCCAGCTCCTACAATGAGCAGTTCTTC. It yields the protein CSAMDPSSYNEQFF.

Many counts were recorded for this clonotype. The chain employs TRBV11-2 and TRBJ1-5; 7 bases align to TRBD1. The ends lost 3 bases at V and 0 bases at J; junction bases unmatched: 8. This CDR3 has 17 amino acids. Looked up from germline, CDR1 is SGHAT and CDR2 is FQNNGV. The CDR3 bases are TGTGCCAGCAGCTTGTTGGCCGGGGACAGTAGCAATCAGCCCCAGCATTTT. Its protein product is CASSLLAGDSSNQPQHF.

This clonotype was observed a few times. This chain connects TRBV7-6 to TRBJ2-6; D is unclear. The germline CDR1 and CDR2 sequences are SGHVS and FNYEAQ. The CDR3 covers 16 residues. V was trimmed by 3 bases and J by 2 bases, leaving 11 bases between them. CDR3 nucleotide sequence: TGTGCCAGCAGCTTTCCGGCCGACCCTGGGGCCAACGTCCTGACTTTC. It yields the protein CASSFPADPGANVLTF.

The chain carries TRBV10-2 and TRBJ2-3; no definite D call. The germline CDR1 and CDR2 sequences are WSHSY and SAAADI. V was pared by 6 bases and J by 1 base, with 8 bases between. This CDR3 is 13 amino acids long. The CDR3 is CASRASRTDTQYF. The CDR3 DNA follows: TGCGCCAGCAGGGCAAGCCGCACAGATACGCAGTATTTT.

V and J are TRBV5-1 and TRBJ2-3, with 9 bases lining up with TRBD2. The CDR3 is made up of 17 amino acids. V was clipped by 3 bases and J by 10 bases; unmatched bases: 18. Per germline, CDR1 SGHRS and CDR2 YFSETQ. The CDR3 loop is CASSWGTDTSGRRAQYF. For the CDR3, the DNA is TGCGCCAGCAGCTGGGGGACAGATACCAGCGGGAGGAGAGCGCAGTATTTT.

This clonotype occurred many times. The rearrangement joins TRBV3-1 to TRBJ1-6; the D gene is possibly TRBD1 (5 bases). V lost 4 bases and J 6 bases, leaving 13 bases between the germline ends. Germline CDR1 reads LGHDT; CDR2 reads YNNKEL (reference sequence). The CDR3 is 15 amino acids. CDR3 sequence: CASSRGTPINSPLHF. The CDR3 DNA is TGTGCCAGCAGCCGAGGGACCCCCATTAATTCACCCCTCCACTTT.

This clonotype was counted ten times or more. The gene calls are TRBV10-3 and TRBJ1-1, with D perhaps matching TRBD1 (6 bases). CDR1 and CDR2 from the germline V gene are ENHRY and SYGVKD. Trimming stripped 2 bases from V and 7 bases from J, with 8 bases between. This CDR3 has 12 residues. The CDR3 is CAISEDRLEAFF. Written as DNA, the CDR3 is TGTGCCATCAGTGAGGACAGGCTTGAAGCTTTCTTT.

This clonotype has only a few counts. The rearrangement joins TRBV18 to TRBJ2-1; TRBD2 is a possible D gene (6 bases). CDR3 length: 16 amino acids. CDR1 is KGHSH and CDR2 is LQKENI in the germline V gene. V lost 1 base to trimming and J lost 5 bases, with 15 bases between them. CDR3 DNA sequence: TGTGCCAGCTCACCACGGCGTCTAGAGCGGGACAATGAGCAGTTCTTC. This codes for CASSPRRLERDNEQFF. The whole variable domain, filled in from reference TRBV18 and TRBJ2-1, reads NAGVMQNPRHLVRRRGQEARLRCSPMKGHSHVYWYRQLPEEGLKFMVYLQKENIIDESGMPKERFSAEFPKEGPSILRIQQVVRGDSAAYFCASSPRRLERDNEQFFGPGTRLTVL.

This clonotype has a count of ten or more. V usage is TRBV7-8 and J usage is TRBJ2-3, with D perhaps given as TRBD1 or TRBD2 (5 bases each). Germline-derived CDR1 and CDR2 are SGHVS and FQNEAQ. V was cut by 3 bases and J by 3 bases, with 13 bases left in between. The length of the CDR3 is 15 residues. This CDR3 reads CASSFDEGPTDTQYF. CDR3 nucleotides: TGTGCCAGCAGCTTTGACGAGGGGCCGACAGATACGCAGTATTTT.

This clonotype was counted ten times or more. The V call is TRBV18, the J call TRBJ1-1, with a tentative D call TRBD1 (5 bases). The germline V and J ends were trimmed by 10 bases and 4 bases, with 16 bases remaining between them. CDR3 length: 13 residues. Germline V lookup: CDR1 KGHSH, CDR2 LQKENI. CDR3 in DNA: TGTGCCACCAAGACAGTTTATGCCACTGAAGCTTTCTTT. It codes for CATKTVYATEAFF.

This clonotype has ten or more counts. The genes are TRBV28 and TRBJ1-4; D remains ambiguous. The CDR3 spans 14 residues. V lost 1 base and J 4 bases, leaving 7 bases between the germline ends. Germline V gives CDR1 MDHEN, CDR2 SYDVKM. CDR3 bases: TGTGCCAGCAGTTTATTTGGAAGTAATGAAAAACTGTTTTTT. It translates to CASSLFGSNEKLFF.

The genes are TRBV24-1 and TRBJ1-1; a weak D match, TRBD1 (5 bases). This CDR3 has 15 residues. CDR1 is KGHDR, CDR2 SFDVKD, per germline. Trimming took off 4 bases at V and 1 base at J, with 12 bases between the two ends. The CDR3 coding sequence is TGTGCCACCAGTGACACTCAGAGGGGGAACACTGAAGCTTTCTTT. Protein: CATSDTQRGNTEAFF.

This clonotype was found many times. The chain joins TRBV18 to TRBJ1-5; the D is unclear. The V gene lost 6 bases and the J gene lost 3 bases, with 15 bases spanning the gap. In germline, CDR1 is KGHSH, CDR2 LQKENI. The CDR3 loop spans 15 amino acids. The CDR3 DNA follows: TGTGCCAGCTCCCCCCCTGGGATGGACAATCAGCCCCAGCATTTT. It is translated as CASSPPGMDNQPQHF. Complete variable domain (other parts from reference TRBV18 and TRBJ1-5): NAGVMQNPRHLVRRRGQEARLRCSPMKGHSHVYWYRQLPEEGLKFMVYLQKENIIDESGMPKERFSAEFPKEGPSILRIQQVVRGDSAAYFCASSPPGMDNQPQHFGDGTRLSIL.